There are a few counts of the clone carrying this T cell receptor (beta chain). Its matching antigen is unknown. CDR3 length: 15 amino acids. Germline CDR1 is MNHEY and CDR2 is SVGAGI. Trimming took off 0 bases at V and 5 bases at J, with 14 bases between the two ends. This sample is part of a study of cytomegalovirus exposure and HLA in healthy donors. Study results and caveats: Reports indicate that TCR beta sequences accurately predicted the HLA-A and HLA-B alleles of most subjects. Later, TCR association rates were found to vary by HLA locus, highest for DRB1 and lowest for HLA-C.

The PCR ran on 60 Vbeta and 13 Jbeta primers. Profiled with immunoSEQ multiplex PCR; TCRdb holds only in-frame clones, not every one. The repertoire holds 100,000 to 150,000 clones, with 80% to 90% as singletons. Likely unrecorded immune exposures existed in these nominally healthy donors. This TCR came from a woman between 25 and 40 years old in good health and CMV-seronegative. The sequenced material came from PBMCs. V and J are TRBV6-5 and TRBJ2-7; D might be TRBD1 (6 bases). The CDR3 DNA reads as TGTGCCAGCAGTTACTCGAGGGGCAGGGGCCACGAGCAGTACTTC. This gives the protein CASSYSRGRGHEQYF.